The sequence of this T cell receptor beta chain was determined in a study of PD-L1 blockade in urothelial cancer. Study information: Each participant's history included 0 to 3 prior chemotherapy regimens.

Assay: immunoSEQ multiplex PCR; the TCRdb copy retains only in-frame clones and omits some. Altogether around 70,000 clones are present, over 80% being singletons, with the ten largest covering 9% to 9.5%. Time point of the sample: pretreatment peripheral blood. Patients presented with locally advanced or metastatic urothelial carcinoma. The CDR3 runs to 14 residues. Germline CDR1 and CDR2: KGHSH and LQKENI. V shed 4 bases and J 5 bases; nucleotides not matched to a gene: 7. The rearrangement joins TRBV18 to TRBJ1-2, with 7 bases that match TRBD1. The sample was PBMCs, taken around atezolizumab (anti-PD-L1) treatment. The sequence derives from a woman between 65 and 79 years old with urothelial cancer. DNA for the CDR3: TGTGCCAGCTCACGGATGACAGGGCGATATGGCTACACCTTC. Translation gives CASSRMTGRYGYTF.